Described below is a single TCR beta chain sequence and its context. The antigen is not known. Clones were read by immunoSEQ multiplex PCR, and TCRdb kept only the in-frame ones, dropping some. The repertoire holds about 100,000 clones, with about 88% as singletons. Exclusion applied to patients with autoimmune disease history or systemic immunosuppression. The CDR3 runs to 14 residues. V lost 0 bases and J lost 5, with 8 bases in between. CDR1 is SGHRS and CDR2 is YFSETQ in the germline V gene. This entry belongs to a study of OX40 agonist ivuxolimab in advanced cancers. Notes on the study in general: Researchers report that CD8+ T cells had, on average, more expanded clones than CD4+. It was also the case that some nonresponders had low normalized T-cell clonal expansion.

This sequence originates from an adult with an advanced solid tumor such as melanoma, head and neck, liver or kidney cancer. The gene calls are TRBV5-1 and TRBJ1-4; TRBD1 might be the D (5 bases). Specimen: CD4+ or CD8+ T cells sorted from blood, collected in a trial of the OX40 agonist ivuxolimab. The chain's CDR3 is CASSLAGSNEKLFF. CDR3 nucleotide sequence: TGCGCCAGCAGCTTGGCAGGGAGCAATGAAAAACTGTTTTTT.